The 20 T cell receptor beta chains presented below share a single source sample, sequenced in a study of T cell responses to AZD1222 COVID-19 vaccine. Only in-frame clones appear in the TCRdb table, and some are missing; sequencing was by immunoSEQ multiplex PCR. The top ten hold roughly 0.5% of the sample, which has around 260,000 clones, 80% to 95% seen once. The specimen comprised peripheral blood, sampled on day 0 of AZD1222 vaccination. The receptor set was obtained from an adult in good health.

V is TRBV7-6 and J is TRBJ1-2; no clear D. Germline loops: CDR1 SGHVS, CDR2 FNYEAQ. This CDR3 has 12 residues. V lost 5 bases and J 4 bases, leaving 8 bases between the germline ends. CDR3 sequence reads: CASSTGRYGYTF. CDR3 DNA sequence: TGTGCCAGCAGCACTGGACGCTATGGCTACACCTTC. The complete variable domain, with remaining parts taken from reference TRBV7-6 and TRBJ1-2, reads GAGVSQSPRYKVTKRGQDVALRCDPISGHVSLYWYRQALGQGPEFLTYFNYEAQQDKSGLPNDRFSAERPEGSISTLTIQRTEQRDSAMYRCASSTGRYGYTFGSGTRLTVV.

The chain combines TRBV5-6 with TRBJ1-4; the D gene is possibly TRBD1 (6 bases). The CDR3 is 16 residues long. V was cut by 2 bases and J by 3 bases, with 14 bases left in between. Germline V CDR1 and CDR2: SGHDT, YYEEEE. The CDR3 DNA follows: TGTGCCAGCAGCTTATGGGGGCTAGCAGCTAATGAAAAACTGTTTTTT. This sequence encodes CASSLWGLAANEKLFF. Full variable domain (rest looked up from reference TRBV5-6 and TRBJ1-4): DAGVTQSPTHLIKTRGQQVTLRCSPKSGHDTVSWYQQALGQGPQFIFQYYEEEERQRGNFPDRFSGHQFPNYSSELNVNALLLGDSALYLCASSLWGLAANEKLFFGSGTQLSVL.

This chain links TRBV30 with TRBJ2-5; 8 positions agree with TRBD2. The ends lost 1 base at V and 5 bases at J; junction bases unmatched: 6. CDR1 is GTSNPN, CDR2 SVGIG, per germline (reference sequence). This CDR3 is built from 14 residues. The CDR3 sequence is CAWSGTSGGETQYF. The CDR3 coding sequence is TGTGCCTGGAGTGGAACTAGCGGCGGGGAGACCCAGTACTTC. The complete variable domain, with remaining parts taken from reference TRBV30 and TRBJ2-5, reads SQTIHQWPATLVQPVGSPLSLECTVEGTSNPNLYWYRQAAGRGLQLLFYSVGIGQISSEVPQNLSASRPQDRQFILSSKKLLLSDSGFYLCAWSGTSGGETQYFGPGTRLLVL.

The sample holds one count of this clone. The chain uses TRBV19 and TRBJ1-5; D is possibly TRBD1 (5 bases). The CDR3 sequence is 14 residues long. The germline CDR1 and CDR2 sequences are LNHDA and SQIVND (reference sequence). V was pared by 7 bases and J by 5 bases, with 15 bases between. In DNA form, the CDR3 reads TGTGCCAGTAACCCCGTGGGGGGGGATCAGCCCCAGCATTTT. Protein product: CASNPVGGDQPQHF.

CDR3: CASSMGDTQYF. CDR3 nucleotide sequence: TGTGCCAGCTCAATGGGGGATACGCAGTATTTT. The chain is built from TRBV18 and TRBJ2-3; D remains ambiguous. The CDR3 has 11 residues. Germline V lookup: CDR1 KGHSH, CDR2 LQKENI. Trimming cost V 5 bases and J 6 bases, with 6 bases left between them.

This clone was observed once. This chain uses TRBV7-9 with TRBJ2-3; D unresolved. The CDR3 extends over 13 amino acids. V was pared by 4 bases and J by 4 bases, with 9 bases between. From germline, CDR1 is SEHNR and CDR2 FQNEAQ (reference sequence). CDR3 amino acids: CASSSPGPDTQYF. The CDR3 DNA follows: TGTGCCAGCAGCTCCCCGGGCCCAGATACGCAGTATTTT.

The chain uses TRBV9 and TRBJ1-3; the match to TRBD1 covers 7 bases. The CDR3 is 15 amino acids. Germline V lookup: CDR1 SGDLS, CDR2 YYNGEE. Losses at the gene ends were 2 bases for V and 1 base for J; bases not matched to a gene: 3. Here the CDR3 reads CASSVGRGSGNTIYF. The CDR3 nucleotides are TGTGCCAGCAGCGTGGGCAGGGGGTCTGGAAACACCATATATTTT.

The V and J genes are TRBV23-1 and TRBJ1-5; 7 bases map to TRBD1. TRBV23-1 is flagged as an ORF with uncertain function. The CDR3 is made up of 16 amino acids. Trimming took 2 bases from V and 5 from J; bases not matched to a gene: 9. CDR3 loop: CASSQEAWQGDQPQHF. The DNA for the CDR3 is TGCGCCAGCAGTCAAGAAGCTTGGCAGGGGGATCAGCCCCAGCATTTT.

The rearrangement joins TRBV10-3 to TRBJ1-1; perhaps TRBD1 as D (5 bases). Germline V CDR1 and CDR2: ENHRY, SYGVKD. This CDR3 comprises 13 residues. The V gene lost 0 bases and the J gene lost 10 bases, with 12 bases spanning the gap. The DNA for the CDR3 is TGTGCCATCAGTGAGTCGGGGGAGGCGGGAGCTTTCTTT. This encodes CAISESGEAGAFF.

This clone is a singleton in its sample. J is TRBJ1-2 and V is TRBV28; 8 positions match TRBD1. Trimming took 7 bases from V and 8 from J; bases not matched to a gene: 12. Germline assignment: CDR1 MDHEN and CDR2 SYDVKM. The CDR3 has 14 amino acids. Written as DNA, the CDR3 is TGTGCCAGCAAATACTCGGACAGGGAAGGGGGCTACACCTTC. This gives the protein CASKYSDREGGYTF.

This chain connects TRBV6-1 to TRBJ1-6, with D hard to call. V dropped 3 bases and J dropped 7 bases, with 7 bases sitting between them. This CDR3 region has 13 residues. CDR1 and CDR2 (germline): MNHNS, SASEGT. The CDR3 here is CASSDQRNSPLHF. CDR3 DNA sequence: TGTGCCAGCAGTGACCAGAGGAATTCACCCCTCCACTTT.

This rearrangement joins TRBV19 to TRBJ2-1; D may be TRBD1 (6 bases). Trimming pared 4 bases from V and 0 bases from J, leaving 10 bases between. CDR1 is LNHDA, CDR2 SQIVND, per germline (reference sequence). The CDR3 runs 15 residues. CDR3 sequence (DNA): TGTGCCAGTAGTAGAGAGGACAGCTCCTACAATGAGCAGTTCTTC. This codes for CASSREDSSYNEQFF.

The rearrangement uses TRBV5-6 and TRBJ2-7; 10 bases are shared with TRBD1. CDR3 length equals 14 residues. Per germline, CDR1 SGHDT and CDR2 YYEEEE. V lost 4 bases, J lost 4 bases, and 5 bases stayed unmatched. The CDR3 bases are TGTGCCAGCAGCGCGGGACAGGGGTTGTACGAGCAGTACTTC. Translated, it gives CASSAGQGLYEQYF.

This clone was detected once. The chain is built from TRBV7-9 and TRBJ1-1; no firm D call. Trimming stripped 2 bases from V and 3 bases from J, with 7 bases between. The length of the CDR3 is 13 residues. Germline-derived CDR1 and CDR2 are SEHNR and FQNEAQ (reference sequence). CDR3 in DNA: TGTGCCAGCAGCTTAAGCCAGCACACTGAAGCTTTCTTT. It specifies CASSLSQHTEAFF.

This chain uses TRBV6-5 with TRBJ2-7; D call uncertain. In germline, CDR1 is MNHEY, CDR2 SVGAGI. The CDR3 contains 13 residues. Between the trimmed V and J ends, which lost 8 bases and 2 bases, there was a span of 13 bases. The CDR3 sequence: CASFVGQTYEQYF. The CDR3 nucleotides read TGTGCCAGCTTCGTGGGCCAGACCTACGAGCAGTACTTC.

This clone was counted a few times. V is TRBV19 and J is TRBJ1-1; 8 bases match TRBD1. The germline CDR1 and CDR2 sequences are LNHDA and SQIVND (reference sequence). This CDR3 comprises 16 residues. V gave up 2 bases and J gave up 3 bases; unmatched junction bases: 8. The CDR3 loop is CASSIPSTGADTEAFF. In DNA, the CDR3 is TGTGCCAGTAGTATACCCTCGACAGGGGCGGACACTGAAGCTTTCTTT.

The chain has TRBV6-1 and TRBJ1-2; D remains unclear. With 1 base removed from V and 3 bases from J, the gap between germline ends came to 9 bases. The CDR3 has 14 amino acids. CDR1 and CDR2 from the germline V gene are MNHNS and SASEGT. The CDR3 here is CASSEGAAYYGYTF. CDR3 nucleotides: TGTGCCAGCAGTGAAGGCGCTGCGTACTATGGCTACACCTTC.

The J gene is TRBJ2-7, the V gene TRBV6-5, with a possible D match to TRBD2 (7 bases). Trimming took off 4 bases at V and 4 bases at J, with 14 bases between the two ends. From germline, CDR1 is MNHEY and CDR2 SVGAGI. The CDR3 runs 14 residues. CDR3 amino acids: CASSLEGGAYEQYF. The CDR3 region has the DNA TGTGCCAGCAGTTTGGAGGGGGGGGCTTACGAGCAGTACTTC.

Concerning this clone: Germline is not matched at one junction end, which may reflect a read error. The V call is TRBV3-1 (or the pseudogene TRBV3-2), the J call TRBJ2-2, with 9 positions matching TRBD2. Germline V gives CDR1 LGHDT, CDR2 YNNKEL (reference sequence). The CDR3 contains 14 residues. CDR3 sequence: CASSPSGTTWELFF. Here the CDR3 DNA reads TGTGCCAGCAGCCCTAGCGGGACCACCTGGGAGCTGTTTTTT.

V and J are TRBV28 and TRBJ2-2; D perhaps matches TRBD2 (5 bases). CDR3 length: 14 residues. Germline CDR1 reads MDHEN; CDR2 reads SYDVKM. V lost 7 bases, J lost 0 bases, and 9 bases lay in between. The CDR3 protein is CASTPGTNTGELFF. As DNA, the CDR3 is TGTGCCAGCACCCCGGGGACGAACACCGGGGAGCTGTTTTTT.